Shown below are 27 T cell receptor beta chains from a single sample sequenced in a study of blood T cells in healthy people across ages. A second roughly 6 to 11 cycle PCR used barcoded and J-beta primers. A single record per CDR3 protein comes from TCRdb applying MiXCR to the 5' RACE reads. The sample consists of some 1.4 million distinct CDR3 sequences, around 39% of them appearing once. The sequenced sample consisted of blood. The source is a woman aged 18-29 years in good health.

The CDR3 DNA sequence: TGTGCCATCAGTCCCGGACTAGCGGGAGCGGGGAATGAGCAGTTCTTC. It yields the protein CAISPGLAGAGNEQFF. This chain uses TRBV10-3 with TRBJ2-1; 13 nucleotides align to TRBD2. Germline V gene lookup returns CDR1 ENHRY and CDR2 SYGVKD. This CDR3 has 16 amino acids. V shed 5 bases and J 7 bases; nucleotides not matched to a gene: 8.

For this clonotype: Mismatch with germline at one junction end may stem from a read error. The CDR3 region has the DNA TGTGCCTGCAGCTTAGCTCCGGGGAGCTCCTACGAGCAGTACTTC. Translation: CACSLAPGSSYEQYF. V is TRBV7-2 and J is TRBJ2-7, with D perhaps matching TRBD2 (5 bases). In germline, CDR1 is SGHTA, CDR2 FQGNSA. CDR3 size: 15 residues.

This clonotype was seen a few times. This chain connects TRBV7-9 to TRBJ2-5, with D tentatively TRBD1 (5 bases). This CDR3 has 16 residues. Trimming removed 4 bases from V and 3 bases from J, with 18 bases in between. Germline values: CDR1 SEHNR, CDR2 FQNEAQ (reference sequence). The CDR3 is CASSSSSAGQEETQYF. The CDR3 nucleotides read TGTGCCAGCAGCTCATCCTCGGCAGGGCAAGAAGAGACCCAGTACTTC.

The chain has TRBV12-3 or TRBV12-4 and TRBJ2-6; D might be TRBD1 (6 bases). V lost 4 bases, J lost 0 bases, and 13 bases lay in between. The CDR3 covers 17 residues. Here the CDR3 DNA reads TGTGCCAGCAGTTCACGGACAGCCAACTCTGGGGCCAACGTCCTGACTTTC. Encoded protein: CASSSRTANSGANVLTF.

This clonotype was recorded a few times. Written as DNA, the CDR3 is TGCAGCGTTGAATATGGGGGAAAGGGCCCATGGGGCTACACCTTC. As protein: CSVEYGGKGPWGYTF. The chain links TRBV29-1 to TRBJ1-2, with D perhaps matching TRBD1 (5 bases). Germline V gene sequence: CDR1 SQVTM, CDR2 ANQGSEA. The CDR3 is 15 residues long. Between the trimmed V and J ends, which lost 2 bases and 8 bases, there was a span of 21 bases.

The J gene is TRBJ2-4, the V gene TRBV20-1, with TRBD2 identical over 16 bases. CDR3 size: 19 residues. Germline CDR1 and CDR2: DFQATT and SNEGSKA (reference sequence). J was trimmed by 1 base and V by 3 bases; bases with no gene match: 9. The CDR3 region is CSASRAGTSGGAAKNIQYF. CDR3 DNA sequence: TGCAGTGCTAGTCGGGCTGGGACTAGCGGGGGGGCCGCCAAAAACATTCAGTACTTC.

This clonotype was picked up a small number of times. This chain connects TRBV11-2 to TRBJ1-6; a weak D match, TRBD1 (5 bases). Trimming stripped 5 bases from V and 7 bases from J, with 9 bases between. The CDR3 has 13 amino acids. Germline V gene data show CDR1 as SGHAT and CDR2 as FQNNGV. CDR3: CASSPWTNSPLHF. CDR3 bases: TGTGCCAGCAGCCCTTGGACAAATTCACCCCTCCACTTT.

The table lists this clonotype with a count of one. J is TRBJ2-5 and V is TRBV14; 8 nucleotides agree with TRBD2. The J call may be in error: the DNA end matches TRBJ2-7 better. The CDR3 sequence is 16 residues long. Germline values: CDR1 SGHDN, CDR2 FVKESK. CDR3 sequence (DNA): TGTGCCAGCAGCCAAGACATCGGCGGGAGGACCGACGAGCAGTACTTC. Translating gives CASSQDIGGRTDEQYF.

The table lists this clonotype with a few counts. This sequence joins TRBV10-3 and TRBJ2-1; D gene unclear. From germline, CDR1 is ENHRY and CDR2 SYGVKD. The CDR3 has 15 amino acids. The V gene lost 0 bases and the J gene lost 5 bases, with 11 bases spanning the gap. This chain's CDR3 is CAISESRTPNNEQFF. The CDR3 DNA follows: TGTGCCATCAGTGAGTCCCGGACCCCCAACAATGAGCAGTTCTTC.

This clonotype was seen more than once but under ten times. This sequence joins TRBV12-3 or TRBV12-4 and TRBJ2-7; the match to TRBD2 covers 7 bases. The CDR3 sequence is 14 residues long. Unmatched junction bases numbered 10, after V lost 7 bases and J lost 4 bases. CDR3 bases: TGTGCCAGCACTCTAAGCGGGGAGGGATACGAGCAGTACTTC. Its translation: CASTLSGEGYEQYF.

Note on this clonotype: One end of the junction is discordant with germline, which a read error may explain. This chain links TRBV11-2 with TRBJ2-3; 10 nucleotides line up with TRBD1. CDR3 length: 16 residues. The germline CDR1 and CDR2 sequences are SGHAT and FQNNGV. CDR3 nucleotides: TGTCCCAGCAGCTTCGGGACAGGGGCTCGCACAGATACGCAGTATTTT. Translating gives CPSSFGTGARTDTQYF. The variable domain in full, completed from reference TRBV11-2 and TRBJ2-3, reads EAGVAQSPRYKIIEKRQSVAFWCNPISGHATLYWYQQILGQGPKLLIQFQNNGVVDDSQLPKDRFSAERLKGVDSTLKIQPAKLEDSAVYLCPSSFGTGARTDTQYFGPGTRLTVL.

This clonotype appeared a few times. As DNA, the CDR3 is TGCAGTGCTAGTCTCGGGTCTACCAAAAACATTCAGTACTTC. Translating it yields CSASLGSTKNIQYF. This chain connects TRBV20-1 to TRBJ2-4; D call uncertain. CDR3 length: 14 residues. Germline CDR1 and CDR2: DFQATT and SNEGSKA (reference sequence). Trimming removed 3 bases at V and 2 bases at J, with 11 bases between.

This clonotype came up a few times. The rearrangement uses TRBV28 and TRBJ2-3, with D possibly TRBD1 on 6 matching bases. The V gene's germline CDR1 is MDHEN and CDR2 SYDVKM. The CDR3 length is 13 residues. Trimming removed 9 bases at V and 0 bases at J, with 10 bases between. CDR3 DNA sequence: TGTGCCAGTCTGGACAGTAGCACAGATACGCAGTATTTT. Translated: CASLDSSTDTQYF.

In its sample, this clonotype was seen a few times. The chain uses TRBV7-6 and TRBJ2-7, with D possibly matching TRBD2 (5 bases). The germline CDR1 and CDR2 sequences are SGHVS and FNYEAQ. This CDR3 comprises 13 residues. Trimming took off 5 bases at V and 4 bases at J, with 12 bases between the two ends. CDR3 nucleotides: TGTGCCAGCAGCCCACTAGGGCGGTACGAGCAGTACTTC. The encoded protein is CASSPLGRYEQYF. The variable domain in full, completed from reference TRBV7-6 and TRBJ2-7, reads GAGVSQSPRYKVTKRGQDVALRCDPISGHVSLYWYRQALGQGPEFLTYFNYEAQQDKSGLPNDRFSAERPEGSISTLTIQRTEQRDSAMYRCASSPLGRYEQYFGPGTRLTVT.

The chain employs TRBV6-6 and TRBJ2-4, with D perhaps matching TRBD2 (6 bases). The assigned J gene may be wrong: the sequence end matches TRBJ2-7 better. Germline CDR1 MNHNY, CDR2 SVGAGI (reference sequence). CDR3 length equals 14 residues. CDR3 nucleotides: TGTGCCAGCCGTGACGGCGGAGGGGCCTACGAGCAGTACTTC. Translation gives CASRDGGGAYEQYF.

The chain has TRBV5-1 and TRBJ2-7, with 7 positions matching TRBD1. Unmatched junction bases numbered 7, after V lost 1 base and J lost 0 bases. CDR3 length equals 16 residues. In germline, CDR1 is SGHRS, CDR2 YFSETQ. The CDR3 DNA reads TGCGCCAGCAGCTTGAAGTTACAGGGGAGCTCCTACGAGCAGTACTTC. Its protein is CASSLKLQGSSYEQYF.

V is TRBV5-1 and J is TRBJ2-7, with a tentative D call TRBD2 (5 bases). Trimming cost V 2 bases and J 3 bases, with 9 bases left between them. The CDR3 spans 13 residues. Germline CDR1 and CDR2: SGHRS and YFSETQ. The CDR3 bases are TGCGCCAGCAGCTTAACACTAGACTACGAGCAGTACTTC. Residues: CASSLTLDYEQYF.

This chain joins TRBV29-1 and TRBJ2-3; possibly TRBD1 for D (6 bases). Per the germline V gene, CDR1 is SQVTM and CDR2 is ANQGSEA. CDR3 length: 13 residues. The germline V and J ends were trimmed by 6 bases and 6 bases, with 16 bases remaining between them. The CDR3, as DNA: TGCAGCGTGACGGGACATGGGTTGGATACGCAGTATTTT. Translation gives CSVTGHGLDTQYF.

This clonotype was detected a few times. This chain connects TRBV7-8 to TRBJ2-1; the match to TRBD2 covers 9 bases. Germline lookup yields CDR1 SGHVS and CDR2 FQNEAQ. The CDR3 is 16 amino acids. V trimming: 0 bases; J trimming: 4 bases; junction bases outside the gene matches: 4. The DNA for the CDR3 is TGTGCCAGCAGCTTAGCCGGGACTAGCAGATACAATGAGCAGTTCTTC. Residues: CASSLAGTSRYNEQFF.

The chain carries TRBV11-2 and TRBJ2-3; no reliable D call. Deletions cut 4 bases from V and 3 bases from J, with 14 bases between. CDR1 and CDR2 (germline): SGHAT, FQNNGV. The CDR3 covers 15 residues. CDR3 sequence (DNA): TGTGCCAGCAGCTCCCTCAATCGGGTTACAGATACGCAGTATTTT. It is translated as CASSSLNRVTDTQYF.

DNA of the CDR3: TGTGCCAGCAGTTACAGGGGGCGCCTACCTGAAGCTTTCTTT. As protein: CASSYRGRLPEAFF. V and J are TRBV27 and TRBJ1-1, with 9 bases lining up with TRBD1. Germline V gene sequence: CDR1 MNHEY, CDR2 SMNVEV (reference sequence). CDR3 length: 14 residues. V shed 4 bases and J 6 bases; nucleotides not matched to a gene: 6.

The chain employs TRBV9 and TRBJ2-5; 7 bases match TRBD2. J was trimmed by 0 bases and V by 4 bases; bases with no gene match: 6. Germline CDR1 and CDR2: SGDLS and YYNGEE. The CDR3 is made up of 15 amino acids. CDR3: CASSTHGGYQETQYF. CDR3 coding DNA: TGTGCCAGCAGCACCCACGGGGGGTACCAAGAGACCCAGTACTTC.

The rearrangement links TRBV7-2 to TRBJ2-7, with 8 bases identical to TRBD1. Germline-derived CDR1 and CDR2 are SGHTA and FQGNSA. This CDR3 has 16 residues. Unmatched junction bases numbered 12, after V lost 1 base and J lost 7 bases. DNA for the CDR3: TGTGCCAGCAGCTTAGGGGCAGGGGGCGTTTACAATGAGCAGTACTTC. Protein product: CASSLGAGGVYNEQYF.

This clonotype turned up a few times. The V gene is TRBV18, the J gene TRBJ2-5, with TRBD1 as a possible D gene (5 bases). The CDR3 is 12 amino acids. Germline CDR1 and CDR2: KGHSH and LQKENI. V lost 3 bases to trimming and J lost 3 bases, with 5 bases between them. This CDR3 is CASSPTEETQYF. CDR3 nucleotides: TGTGCCAGCTCACCGACAGAAGAGACCCAGTACTTC. Filled out from reference TRBV18 and TRBJ2-5, the complete variable domain reads NAGVMQNPRHLVRRRGQEARLRCSPMKGHSHVYWYRQLPEEGLKFMVYLQKENIIDESGMPKERFSAEFPKEGPSILRIQQVVRGDSAAYFCASSPTEETQYFGPGTRLLVL.

This clonotype was seen more than once but under ten times. The gene calls are TRBV20-1 and TRBJ2-1; 11 bases map to TRBD2. This CDR3 comprises 18 residues. Unmatched junction bases numbered 8, after V lost 1 base and J lost 0 bases. Per the germline V gene, CDR1 is DFQATT and CDR2 is SNEGSKA (reference sequence). The CDR3 DNA follows: TGCAGTGCTAGAGTCTCTAGCGGGGGGCTCCGCTCCTACAATGAGCAGTTCTTC. Protein sequence: CSARVSSGGLRSYNEQFF.

The chain combines TRBV2 with TRBJ2-1; TRBD2 matches at 9 bases. CDR1 is SNHLY, CDR2 FYNNEI, per germline. V lost 7 bases to trimming and J lost 9 bases; unmatched junction nucleotides: 22. The CDR3 extends over 18 amino acids. The CDR3 sequence is CASMRRRRGGYLQCEQFF. As DNA, the CDR3 is TGTGCCAGCATGCGGCGGCGGCGGGGGGGATATCTACAATGTGAGCAGTTCTTC.

This clonotype was recorded a few times. The rearrangement joins TRBV20-1 to TRBJ2-3; weak D call: TRBD2 (5 bases). The V gene lost 3 bases and the J gene lost 2 bases, with 18 bases spanning the gap. CDR3 length equals 16 residues. The germline CDR1 and CDR2 sequences are DFQATT and SNEGSKA (reference sequence). The chain's CDR3 is CSARRVGVRDTDTQYF. CDR3 in DNA: TGCAGTGCTAGGAGGGTCGGGGTTCGTGACACAGATACGCAGTATTTT.